These 21 T cell receptor beta chains share one sample of origin, sequenced in a study of T cell repertoires in cytomegalovirus infection. MiXCR was run by TCRdb on the reads, yielding one entry per CDR3 protein. The sample contains some 450,000 distinct CDR3 sequences, approximately 33% of which appear only once. Sequencing was carried out using PBMCs. These receptors originate from a human donor in good health (CMV status not recorded). Some clones in this sample may be carry-over from other donors' samples.

The chain employs TRBV6-5 and TRBJ1-2; TRBD1 agrees at 11 bases. Germline CDR1 is MNHEY and CDR2 is SVGAGI. The CDR3 runs to 15 residues. V lost 5 bases and J lost 3; bases outside the gene matches: 5. This CDR3 reads CASSVRDRGDYGYTF. The CDR3 DNA is TGTGCCAGCAGTGTCCGGGACAGGGGGGACTATGGCTACACCTTC.

This rearrangement joins TRBV15 to TRBJ1-5; D unclear. This CDR3 is built from 14 residues. The V and J ends lost 0 bases and 0 bases respectively, with 3 bases between them. Per the germline V gene, CDR1 is LNHNV and CDR2 is YYDKDF (reference sequence). CDR3 sequence: CATSRELSNQPQHF. The CDR3 DNA follows: TGTGCCACCAGCAGAGAACTTAGCAATCAGCCCCAGCATTTT. The whole variable domain, remainder taken from reference TRBV15 and TRBJ1-5, is DAMVIQNPRYQVTQFGKPVTLSCSQTLNHNVMYWYQQKSSQAPKLLFHYYDKDFNNEADTPDNFQSRRPNTSFCFLDIRSPGLGDTAMYLCATSRELSNQPQHFGDGTRLSIL.

The gene calls are TRBV11-2 and TRBJ1-1; tentative D call: TRBD1 (6 bases). The germline V and J ends were trimmed by 1 base and 6 bases, with 12 bases remaining between them. Per germline, CDR1 SGHAT and CDR2 FQNNGV. The length of the CDR3 is 14 residues. The CDR3 reads CASSLGGGQPEAFF. The CDR3 DNA reads TGTGCCAGCAGCTTAGGGGGGGGGCAGCCTGAAGCTTTCTTT. Drawing the rest from reference TRBV11-2 and TRBJ1-1, the complete variable domain is EAGVAQSPRYKIIEKRQSVAFWCNPISGHATLYWYQQILGQGPKLLIQFQNNGVVDDSQLPKDRFSAERLKGVDSTLKIQPAKLEDSAVYLCASSLGGGQPEAFFGQGTRLTVV.

This clonotype occurred once. This sequence may be a read error, since a much larger clone differs from it by one base. The J gene is TRBJ1-1, the V gene TRBV7-2; no firm D call. Germline loops: CDR1 SGHTA, CDR2 FQGNSA. The germline V and J ends were trimmed by 7 bases and 6 bases, with 18 bases remaining between them. The CDR3 contains 14 residues. Written as DNA, the CDR3 is TGTGCCAGCACCCAGCTTAGCAGTGTCCCTGAAGCTTTCTTT. Protein: CASTQLSSVPEAFF.

This clonotype was counted many times. This chain joins TRBV2 and TRBJ2-6; D may be TRBD1 (6 bases). The V end lost 4 bases, the J end lost 0 bases, and 10 bases lay between the germline ends. Germline lookup yields CDR1 SNHLY and CDR2 FYNNEI. The CDR3 is made up of 16 amino acids. The CDR3 bases are TGTGCCAGCAGTGGGACAGAACCCTCTGGGGCCAACGTCCTGACTTTC. This encodes CASSGTEPSGANVLTF. The whole variable domain, filled in from reference TRBV2 and TRBJ2-6, reads EPEVTQTPSHQVTQMGQEVILRCVPISNHLYFYWYRQILGQKVEFLVSFYNNEISEKSEIFDDQFSVERPDGSNFTLKIRSTKLEDSAMYFCASSGTEPSGANVLTFGAGSRLTVL.

V usage is TRBV7-2 and J usage is TRBJ1-6, with D unclear. V lost 2 bases, J lost 6 bases, and 8 bases lay in between. In germline, CDR1 is SGHTA, CDR2 FQGNSA. CDR3 length equals 14 residues. CDR3 sequence: CASSLRGGNSPLHF. The CDR3 DNA reads as TGTGCCAGCAGCTTACGGGGAGGTAATTCACCCCTCCACTTT.

This clonotype was counted many times. V and J are TRBV4-2 and TRBJ2-2, with D possibly being TRBD1 (5 bases). Germline V gene data show CDR1 as LGHNA and CDR2 as YNFKEQ. Trimming stripped 2 bases from V and 6 bases from J, with 7 bases between. CDR3 size: 13 residues. This CDR3 reads CASSQPGSGELFF. The CDR3 DNA reads as TGTGCCAGCAGCCAACCAGGGTCCGGGGAGCTGTTTTTT.

At least ten counts were recorded for this clonotype. The CDR3 sequence is CASSLWANEQFF. The CDR3 DNA sequence: TGTGCCAGCAGCTTATGGGCGAATGAGCAGTTCTTC. This sequence joins TRBV7-2 and TRBJ2-1; D is unresolved. Germline V gene sequence: CDR1 SGHTA, CDR2 FQGNSA. The V end was cut by 2 bases, the J end by 7 bases, with 6 bases between. The CDR3 length is 12 residues.

V usage is TRBV5-1 and J usage is TRBJ2-1; no reliable D call. The CDR3 is 15 residues long. The germline V gene encodes CDR1 SGHRS and CDR2 YFSETQ. Trimming took off 0 bases at V and 6 bases at J, with 13 bases between the two ends. The CDR3 DNA reads TGCGCCAGCAGCTTGGCCTTATCTATGGGCAATGAGCAGTTCTTC. Translating it yields CASSLALSMGNEQFF.

The rearrangement joins TRBV20-1 to TRBJ2-3; D is unclear. This CDR3 region has 11 residues. Per germline, CDR1 DFQATT and CDR2 SNEGSKA (reference sequence). The germline V and J ends were trimmed by 5 bases and 1 base, with 4 bases remaining between them. The CDR3 loop reads CSAARTDTQYF. The CDR3 bases are TGCAGTGCTGCCCGCACAGATACGCAGTATTTT.

This clonotype was counted only a few times. J is TRBJ2-3 and V is TRBV6-1, with a possible D match to TRBD2 (6 bases). Germline CDR1 and CDR2: MNHNS and SASEGT. The CDR3 sequence is 16 residues long. The V and J ends lost 2 bases and 1 base respectively, with 13 bases between them. The CDR3 coding sequence is TGTGCCAGCAGTGAACCAGGACTACCCCGCACAGATACGCAGTATTTT. It yields the protein CASSEPGLPRTDTQYF.

The V call is TRBV7-9, the J call TRBJ1-1; maybe TRBD1 (5 bases). The CDR3 sequence is 12 residues long. V was clipped by 6 bases and J by 8 bases, with 13 bases between them. In germline, CDR1 is SEHNR, CDR2 FQNEAQ (reference sequence). In DNA form, the CDR3 reads TGTGCCAGCAGAGCCGGGACGACGGAAGCTTTCTTT. Translation: CASRAGTTEAFF.

There are a few counts of this clonotype. The chain is built from TRBV7-6 and TRBJ2-1; D call uncertain. V lost 2 bases to trimming and J lost 4 bases, with 6 bases between them. Germline values: CDR1 SGHVS, CDR2 FNYEAQ. The CDR3 spans 13 residues. CDR3 in amino acids: CASSLLGYNEQFF. Written as DNA, the CDR3 is TGTGCCAGCAGCTTACTCGGGTACAATGAGCAGTTCTTC.

This clonotype was observed a few times. The chain recombines TRBV7-8 with TRBJ1-5; D is perhaps TRBD1 (6 bases). V was pared by 5 bases and J by 5 bases, with 16 bases between. This CDR3 spans 15 amino acids. Germline V gene data show CDR1 as SGHVS and CDR2 as FQNEAQ. This CDR3 reads CASSEYQGTYQPQHF. In DNA, the CDR3 is TGTGCCAGCAGCGAATATCAGGGGACTTATCAGCCCCAGCATTTT.

This chain links TRBV7-2 with TRBJ2-1; the match to TRBD2 covers 8 bases. Germline loops: CDR1 SGHTA, CDR2 FQGNSA. CDR3 length: 15 residues. The CDR3 nucleotides read TGTGCGAGGAGCATCTACGGGGGGGGGTCTAATGAGCAGTTCTTC. It codes for CARSIYGGGSNEQFF. The variable domain in full, completed from reference TRBV7-2 and TRBJ2-1, reads GAGVSQSPSNKVTEKGKDVELRCDPISGHTALYWYRQSLGQGLEFLIYFQGNSAPDKSGLPSDRFSAERTGGSVSTLTIQRTQQEDSAVYLCARSIYGGGSNEQFFGPGTRLTVL.

The chain recombines TRBV7-2 with TRBJ1-1; D not certain. There are 15 residues in the CDR3. Trimming cost V 3 bases and J 4 bases, with 15 bases left between them. Germline CDR1 and CDR2: SGHTA and FQGNSA. The CDR3 coding sequence is TGTGCCAGCAGCTTTGACTGGGATTGGGCCACTGAAGCTTTCTTT. This codes for CASSFDWDWATEAFF.

The chain joins TRBV7-6 to TRBJ2-7; TRBD2 matches 9 bases. V shed 5 bases, J shed 4 bases, and the junction held 9 bases outside the gene matches. CDR3 length: 15 residues. Per germline, CDR1 SGHVS and CDR2 FNYEAQ. The CDR3 DNA is TGTGCCAGCAGCCCCTCGGGCGGGGGGGTATACGAGCAGTACTTC. Its translation: CASSPSGGGVYEQYF.

A few counts support this clonotype. This sequence joins TRBV19 and TRBJ2-3; D gene ambiguous. Trimming took off 7 bases at V and 5 bases at J, with 10 bases between the two ends. The CDR3 runs to 12 residues. Germline CDR1 reads LNHDA; CDR2 reads SQIVND (reference sequence). In DNA form, the CDR3 reads TGTGCCAGTAATGGCGCCGGAGATACGCAGTATTTT. It codes for CASNGAGDTQYF.

The chain joins TRBV19 to TRBJ1-5; no reliable D call. Trimming left V 7 bases short and J 0 bases short, with 16 bases between. The CDR3 covers 16 residues. Germline CDR1 is LNHDA and CDR2 is SQIVND (reference sequence). As DNA, the CDR3 is TGTGCCAGTACCAGAGGGAATTTGTTTAGCAATCAGCCCCAGCATTTT. Its translation is CASTRGNLFSNQPQHF. Full variable domain (missing parts from reference TRBV19 and TRBJ1-5): DGGITQSPKYLFRKEGQNVTLSCEQNLNHDAMYWYRQDPGQGLRLIYYSQIVNDFQKGDIAEGYSVSREKKESFPLTVTSAQKNPTAFYLCASTRGNLFSNQPQHFGDGTRLSIL.

V and J are TRBV12-3 or TRBV12-4 and TRBJ1-1, with D possibly being TRBD1 (6 bases). V was clipped by 6 bases and J by 4 bases, with 21 bases between them. This CDR3 contains 16 residues. The CDR3 reads CASSPRGQGGRTEAFF. The CDR3 nucleotides read TGTGCCAGCAGCCCCCGGGGGCAGGGCGGTCGCACTGAAGCTTTCTTT.

This clonotype was observed a few times. The chain recombines TRBV7-9 with TRBJ2-3; TRBD2 aligns across 9 bases. Germline CDR1 reads SEHNR; CDR2 reads FQNEAQ (reference sequence). This CDR3 has 14 amino acids. V lost 5 bases, J lost 6 bases, and 6 bases stayed unmatched. The CDR3: CASSHSGGYDTQYF. DNA for the CDR3: TGTGCCAGCAGCCATAGCGGGGGCTATGATACGCAGTATTTT.